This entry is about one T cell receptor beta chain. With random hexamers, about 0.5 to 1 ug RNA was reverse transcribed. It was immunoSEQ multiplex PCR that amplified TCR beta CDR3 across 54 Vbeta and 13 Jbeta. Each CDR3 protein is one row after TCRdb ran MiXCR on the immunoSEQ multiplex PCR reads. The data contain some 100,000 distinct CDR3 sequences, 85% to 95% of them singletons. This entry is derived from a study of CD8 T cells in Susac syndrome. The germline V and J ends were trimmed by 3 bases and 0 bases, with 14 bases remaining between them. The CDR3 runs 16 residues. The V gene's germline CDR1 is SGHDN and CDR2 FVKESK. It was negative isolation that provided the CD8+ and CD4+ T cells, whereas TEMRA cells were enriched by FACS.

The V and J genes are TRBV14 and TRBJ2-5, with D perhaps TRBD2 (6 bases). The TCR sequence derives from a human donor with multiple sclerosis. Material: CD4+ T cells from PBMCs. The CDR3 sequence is CASSQPPRDYQETQYF. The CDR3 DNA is TGTGCCAGCAGCCAGCCACCCCGGGACTACCAAGAGACCCAGTACTTC.